The rows below give T cell receptor beta chains drawn from one sample of a study of technical replicates of blood from several donors. The data were produced by immunoSEQ multiplex PCR, yet TCRdb's version contains in-frame clones alone and is incomplete. The repertoire has more than 70,000 clones, around 97% of them found once; the top ten carry around 0.22%. Sample: T cells isolated from PBMCs. These receptors came from a human donor in good health. Both conserved end residues are part of each CDR3. Fields, in order: J gene, V gene, CDR3 length, D gene, CDR3 DNA, CDR3 protein. The D gene is left open where the match is weak.

J gene: TRBJ2-1
V gene: TRBV6-1
CDR3 length: 15
D gene: TRBD1
CDR3 DNA: TGTGCCAGCATACCGGGACAGGCTATATACAATGAGCAGTTCTTC
CDR3 protein: CASIPGQAIYNEQFF

J gene: TRBJ2-1
V gene: TRBV7-2
CDR3 length: 13
D gene: NA
CDR3 DNA: TGTGCCACCGAGGAGGGCGTGAGCAATGAGCAGTTCTTC
CDR3 protein: CATEEGVSNEQFF

J gene: TRBJ2-4
V gene: TRBV2
CDR3 length: 15
D gene: NA
CDR3 DNA: TGTGCCAGCAGTAATAGCGGCTTGGCCAAAAACATTCAGTACTTC
CDR3 protein: CASSNSGLAKNIQYF

J gene: TRBJ2-2
V gene: TRBV18
CDR3 length: 13
D gene: NA
CDR3 DNA: TGTGCCAGCTCACTTGCGGTGTCCGGGGAGCTGTTTTTT
CDR3 protein: CASSLAVSGELFF

J gene: TRBJ1-3
V gene: TRBV25-1
CDR3 length: 14
D gene: TRBD1
CDR3 DNA: TGTGCCAGCAGTGACGACAGGGCTGGAAACACCATATATTTT
CDR3 protein: CASSDDRAGNTIYF

J gene: TRBJ2-3
V gene: TRBV19
CDR3 length: 15
D gene: TRBD1
CDR3 DNA: TGTGCCAGTAGTCTTCGACAGGGAGCGACAGATACGCAGTATTTT
CDR3 protein: CASSLRQGATDTQYF

J gene: TRBJ1-2
V gene: TRBV2
CDR3 length: 14
D gene: NA
CDR3 DNA: TGTGCCAGCAGTGAATGGGGGGGGCCGGGAGGCTACACCTTC
CDR3 protein: CASSEWGGPGGYTF

J gene: TRBJ2-5
V gene: TRBV5-1
CDR3 length: 14
D gene: TRBD2
CDR3 DNA: TGCGCCAGCAGCTTTAGCGGGACTGGGGAGACCCAGTACTTC
CDR3 protein: CASSFSGTGETQYF

J gene: TRBJ2-3
V gene: TRBV5-6
CDR3 length: 16
D gene: NA
CDR3 DNA: TGTGCCAGCAGCCCCTGGGGCGTCCTTAGCACAGATACGCAGTATTTT
CDR3 protein: CASSPWGVLSTDTQYF

J gene: TRBJ2-3
V gene: TRBV11-2
CDR3 length: 18
D gene: TRBD2
CDR3 DNA: TGTGCCAGCAGCTTAGTGAGTAGGGTGGCTAGCGGGGTTCCGGCGAAGGATTTT
CDR3 protein: CASSLVSRVASGVPAKDF